This T cell receptor (beta chain) was sequenced during a study of beta chain features in type 1 diabetes. Averaging roughly 120 mL, one heparinised blood draw was given by each donor. Purity above 98% was achieved in all sorted populations. Study-level results: PCR might favor shorter templates, equally in patients and controls. Within the patient group, naive, central memory and Treg TCRB repertoires appeared more similar to each other than within healthy donors. Shorter TCRB CDR3s, moderately but significantly so, were found in Type 1 diabetes patients in all four CD4+ subsets.

Per germline, CDR1 MNHNY and CDR2 SVGAGI (reference sequence). CDR3 length: 14 amino acids. With V trimmed by 4 bases and J by 4 bases, 6 bases remained unmatched. This clone was detected only a few times. Its specificity is not known. The study reverse transcribed the entire isolated RNA, so it sequenced expressed TCRB transcripts. Some clones are missing from TCRdb's copy, which holds only in-frame ones; the method was immunoSEQ multiplex PCR. The sample consists of nearly 700,000 clones, under 15% of them appearing once. Sample: naive CD4+ T cells from blood. This chain joins TRBV6-6 and TRBJ1-2; 7 nucleotides match TRBD1. The clonotype was recovered from a man aged 18-30 years with type 1 diabetes. The CDR3: CASSSVNRGYGYTF. The CDR3 region has the DNA TGTGCCAGCAGTTCCGTCAACAGGGGCTATGGCTACACCTTC.